Reported below is one T cell receptor (beta chain). Its antigen is still unknown. Naive CD8 libraries were made from about 20,000 to 1,000,000 sorted cells, and they used 10%, 30% or 50% RNA. TCRdb called the PCR reads again in MiXCR, with one record for every CDR3 protein. The table lists roughly 320,000 distinct CDR3 sequences, roughly a quarter of them singletons, with 0.74% in the top ten. The record originates from a study of molecular identifiers for immune sequencing clone quantification. In the study overall: Replicate experiments divided RNA from around 20,000 or 100,000 naive CD8 cells into five parts and sequenced four.

Study observations and caveats: Jurkat TCR RNA spiked in from one cell (amid roughly 970,000 naive cells) was reportedly detectable. It was shown that clones above 20 RNA copies held over 99% of effector molecules, but under 1% in naive cells.

There are 15 residues in the CDR3. Trimming pared 6 bases from V and 3 bases from J, leaving 12 bases between. Source material: naive CD8+ T cells from blood, with Jurkat cell RNA spiked in. Subset here: FACS-sorted CD8+CD4-CCR7+CD45RA+ naive T cells. The rearrangement uses TRBV12-3 or TRBV12-4 and TRBJ2-6; no clear D gene. This TCR was recovered from a human donor in good health. Some libraries in this study had Jurkat cell RNA spiked in. In DNA, the CDR3 is TGTGCCAGCAGCCCGACCCCCTATGGGGCCAACGTCCTGACTTTC. As protein: CASSPTPYGANVLTF.